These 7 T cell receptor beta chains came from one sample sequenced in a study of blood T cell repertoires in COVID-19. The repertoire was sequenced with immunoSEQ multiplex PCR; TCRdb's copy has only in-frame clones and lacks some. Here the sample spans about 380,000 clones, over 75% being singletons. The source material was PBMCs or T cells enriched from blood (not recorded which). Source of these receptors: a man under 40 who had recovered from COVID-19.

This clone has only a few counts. CDR3 sequence reads: CASSGQGNYGYTF. For the CDR3, the DNA is TGTGCCAGCAGCGGGCAGGGCAACTATGGCTACACCTTC. This sequence joins TRBV5-4 and TRBJ1-2, with D maybe TRBD1 (5 bases). CDR1 is SGHNT and CDR2 is YYREEE in the germline V gene (reference sequence). CDR3 size: 13 residues. V shed 4 bases and J shed 2 bases, with 9 bases lying between them.

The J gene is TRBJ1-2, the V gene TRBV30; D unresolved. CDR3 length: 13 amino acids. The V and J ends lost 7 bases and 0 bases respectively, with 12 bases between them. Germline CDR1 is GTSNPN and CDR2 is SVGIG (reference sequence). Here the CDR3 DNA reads TGTGCCTACGCGGCGATCCCTAACTATGGCTACACCTTC. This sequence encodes CAYAAIPNYGYTF. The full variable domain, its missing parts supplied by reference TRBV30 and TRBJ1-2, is SQTIHQWPATLVQPVGSPLSLECTVEGTSNPNLYWYRQAAGRGLQLLFYSVGIGQISSEVPQNLSASRPQDRQFILSSKKLLLSDSGFYLCAYAAIPNYGYTFGSGTRLTVV.

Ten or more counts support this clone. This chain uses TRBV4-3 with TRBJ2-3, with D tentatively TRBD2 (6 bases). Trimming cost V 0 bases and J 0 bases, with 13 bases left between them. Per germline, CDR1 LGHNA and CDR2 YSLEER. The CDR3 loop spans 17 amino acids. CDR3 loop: CASSQDSGRGSTDTQYF. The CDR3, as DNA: TGCGCCAGCAGCCAAGATTCAGGCCGGGGGAGCACAGATACGCAGTATTTT.

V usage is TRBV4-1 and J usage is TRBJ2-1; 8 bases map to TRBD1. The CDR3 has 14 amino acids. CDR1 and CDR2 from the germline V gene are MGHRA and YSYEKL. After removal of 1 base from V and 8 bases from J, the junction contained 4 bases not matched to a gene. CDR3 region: CASSQVQGADEQFF. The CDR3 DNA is TGCGCCAGCAGCCAAGTCCAGGGGGCAGATGAGCAGTTCTTC.

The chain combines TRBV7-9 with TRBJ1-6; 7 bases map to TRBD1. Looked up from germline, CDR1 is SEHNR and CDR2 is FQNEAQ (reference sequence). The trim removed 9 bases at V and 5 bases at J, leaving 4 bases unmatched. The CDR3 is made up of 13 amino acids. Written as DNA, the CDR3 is TGTGCCAGTGACAGGGCGGATAATTCACCCCTCCACTTT. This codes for CASDRADNSPLHF. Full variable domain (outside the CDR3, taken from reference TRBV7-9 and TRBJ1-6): DTGVSQNPRHKITKRGQNVTFRCDPISEHNRLYWYRQTLGQGPEFLTYFQNEAQLEKSRLLSDRFSAERPKGSFSTLEIQRTEQGDSAMYLCASDRADNSPLHFGNGTRLTVT.

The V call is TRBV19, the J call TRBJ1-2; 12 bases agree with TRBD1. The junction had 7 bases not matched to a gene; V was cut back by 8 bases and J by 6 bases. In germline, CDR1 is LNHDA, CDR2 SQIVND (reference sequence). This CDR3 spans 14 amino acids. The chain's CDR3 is CASGDRGRVNGYTF. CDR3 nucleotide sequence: TGTGCCAGTGGGGACAGGGGGCGAGTGAATGGCTACACCTTC.

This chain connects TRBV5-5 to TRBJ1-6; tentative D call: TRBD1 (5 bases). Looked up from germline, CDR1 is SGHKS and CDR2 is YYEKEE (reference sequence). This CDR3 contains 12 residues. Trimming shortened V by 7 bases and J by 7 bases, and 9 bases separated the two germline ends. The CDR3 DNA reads TGTGCCAGCGGAGCAGGGAATTCACCCCTCCACTTT. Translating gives CASGAGNSPLHF.